Described below is a single TCR beta chain sequence and its context. The V gene's germline CDR1 is SGHTS and CDR2 YDEGEE. Trimming removed 4 bases at V and 5 bases at J, with 16 bases between. This CDR3 contains 15 residues. This sample stems from a study of blood T cell repertoires in COVID-19. Study summary: PBMCs, B-cell-depleted T cells, or T cells were the source of the cDNA or gDNA that made up the material.

Repertoires were generated with immunoSEQ multiplex PCR, while TCRdb's copy carries only in-frame clones and drops some. The sample lists 200,000 to 300,000 clones, over 80% occurring once. This sequence originates from a woman younger than 45 with acute COVID-19. The rearrangement links TRBV5-8 to TRBJ2-1; weak D call: TRBD1 (6 bases). Sample: PBMCs or T cells enriched from blood (not recorded which). DNA of the CDR3: TGTGCCAGCAGCAGCTCAGGGGAACTAGACAATGAGCAGTTCTTC. This gives the protein CASSSSGELDNEQFF.